Detailed here is one T cell receptor (beta chain). The CDR3 covers 17 residues. The germline CDR1 and CDR2 sequences are MDHEN and SYDVKM. The trim removed 7 bases at V and 5 bases at J, leaving 12 bases unmatched. Amplified TCR beta CDR3 regions came from RNA transcripts. When the TCR CDR3 underwent first-round RT-PCR, the HTBI primer set was used. TCRdb reprocessed the multiplex PCR reads via MiXCR and lists one record per CDR3 protein. This table holds 500,000 to 550,000 distinct CDR3 sequences, roughly 20% found once. These data come from a study of T cells in Graves' hyperthyroidism and ophthalmopathy.

This TCR was recovered from a young man with Graves' hyperthyroidism. J is TRBJ2-7 and V is TRBV28, with 15 bases identical to TRBD2. Sequencing was performed on blood. The CDR3 nucleotides read TGTGCCAGCATAAACACTTCCGGACTAGCGGGAGGGAACGAGCAGTACTTC. Protein sequence: CASINTSGLAGGNEQYF.